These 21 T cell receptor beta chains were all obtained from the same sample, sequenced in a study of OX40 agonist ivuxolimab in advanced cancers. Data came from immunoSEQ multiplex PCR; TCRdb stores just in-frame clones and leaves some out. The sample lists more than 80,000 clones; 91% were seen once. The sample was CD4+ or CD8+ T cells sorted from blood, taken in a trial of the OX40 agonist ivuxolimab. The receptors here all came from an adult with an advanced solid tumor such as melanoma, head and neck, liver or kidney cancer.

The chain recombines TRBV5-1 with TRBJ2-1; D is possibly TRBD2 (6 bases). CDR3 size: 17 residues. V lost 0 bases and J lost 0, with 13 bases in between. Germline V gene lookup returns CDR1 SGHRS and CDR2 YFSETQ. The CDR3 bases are TGCGCCAGCAGCTTGGAAGGGATACTAGCCTCCTACAATGAGCAGTTCTTC. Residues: CASSLEGILASYNEQFF.

The CDR3 loop reads CASSLSGSQETQYF. The CDR3 region has the DNA TGCGCCAGCAGCCTAAGCGGTTCCCAAGAGACCCAGTACTTC. The gene calls are TRBV5-1 and TRBJ2-5; TRBD2 is a possible D gene (5 bases). Germline V gene data show CDR1 as SGHRS and CDR2 as YFSETQ. Trimming stripped 4 bases from V and 1 base from J, with 11 bases between. CDR3 size: 14 residues. Variable domain in full (rest from reference TRBV5-1 and TRBJ2-5): KAGVTQTPRYLIKTRGQQVTLSCSPISGHRSVSWYQQTPGQGLQFLFEYFSETQRNKGNFPGRFSGRQFSNSRSEMNVSTLELGDSALYLCASSLSGSQETQYFGPGTRLLVL.

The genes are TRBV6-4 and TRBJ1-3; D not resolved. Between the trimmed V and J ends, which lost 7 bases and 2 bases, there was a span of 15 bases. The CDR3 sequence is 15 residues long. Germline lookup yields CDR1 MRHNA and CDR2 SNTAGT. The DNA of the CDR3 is TGTGCCAGCACTACGTCGGGGAGTGCTGGAAACACCATATATTTT. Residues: CASTTSGSAGNTIYF.

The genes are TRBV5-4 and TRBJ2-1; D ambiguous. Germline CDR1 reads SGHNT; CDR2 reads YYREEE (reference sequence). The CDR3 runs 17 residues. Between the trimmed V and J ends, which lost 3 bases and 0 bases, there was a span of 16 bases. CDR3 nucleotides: TGTGCCAGCAGCTCCCACTTATCCCTAAGCTCCTACAATGAGCAGTTCTTC. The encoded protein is CASSSHLSLSSYNEQFF.

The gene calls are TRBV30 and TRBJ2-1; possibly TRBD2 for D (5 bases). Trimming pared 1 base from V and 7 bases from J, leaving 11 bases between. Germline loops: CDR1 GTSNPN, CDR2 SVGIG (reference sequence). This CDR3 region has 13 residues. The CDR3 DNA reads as TGTGCCTGGAGTGGACTCACGGGGAATGAGCAGTTCTTC. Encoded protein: CAWSGLTGNEQFF.

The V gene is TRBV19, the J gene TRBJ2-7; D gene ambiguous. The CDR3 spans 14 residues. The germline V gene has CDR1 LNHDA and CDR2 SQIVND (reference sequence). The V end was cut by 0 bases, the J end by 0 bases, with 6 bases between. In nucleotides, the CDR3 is TGTGCCAGTAGTATAGAGAGTAGCTCCTACGAGCAGTACTTC. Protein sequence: CASSIESSSYEQYF.

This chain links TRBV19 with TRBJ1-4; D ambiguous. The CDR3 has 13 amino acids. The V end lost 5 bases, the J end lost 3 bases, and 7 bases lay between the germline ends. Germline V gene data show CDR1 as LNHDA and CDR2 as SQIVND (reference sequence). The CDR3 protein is CASSFLSNEKLFF. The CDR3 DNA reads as TGTGCCAGTAGTTTCCTCTCTAATGAAAAACTGTTTTTT.

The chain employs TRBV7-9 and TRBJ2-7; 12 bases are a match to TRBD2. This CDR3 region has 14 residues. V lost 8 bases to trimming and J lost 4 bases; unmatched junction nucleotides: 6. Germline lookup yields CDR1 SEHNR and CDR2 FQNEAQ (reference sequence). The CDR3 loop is CASQTSGSRYEQYF. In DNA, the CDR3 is TGTGCCAGCCAGACTAGCGGGAGTCGGTACGAGCAGTACTTC.

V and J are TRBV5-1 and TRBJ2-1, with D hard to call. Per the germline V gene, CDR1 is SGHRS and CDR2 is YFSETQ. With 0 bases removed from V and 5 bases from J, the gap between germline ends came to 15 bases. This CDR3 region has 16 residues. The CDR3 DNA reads TGCGCCAGCAGCTTGGCATCTGGGAATTTCGACAATGAGCAGTTCTTC. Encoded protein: CASSLASGNFDNEQFF.

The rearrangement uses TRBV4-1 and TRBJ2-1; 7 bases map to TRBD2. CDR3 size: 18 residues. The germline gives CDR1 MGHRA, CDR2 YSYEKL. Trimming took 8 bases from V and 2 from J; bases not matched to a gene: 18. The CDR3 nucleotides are TGCGCCAGCGCAGTCGCCACCGGTCGGGGGAGGGCCTACAATGAGCAGTTCTTC. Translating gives CASAVATGRGRAYNEQFF.

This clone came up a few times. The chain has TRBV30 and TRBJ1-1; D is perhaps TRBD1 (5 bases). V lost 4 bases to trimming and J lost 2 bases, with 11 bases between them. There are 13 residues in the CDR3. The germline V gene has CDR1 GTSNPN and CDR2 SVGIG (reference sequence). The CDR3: CAWTGLSNTEAFF. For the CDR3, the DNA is TGTGCCTGGACAGGGTTGAGCAACACTGAAGCTTTCTTT.

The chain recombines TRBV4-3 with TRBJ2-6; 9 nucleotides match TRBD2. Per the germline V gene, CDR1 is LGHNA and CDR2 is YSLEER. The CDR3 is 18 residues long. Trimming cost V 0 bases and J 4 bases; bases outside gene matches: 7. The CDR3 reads CASSQEASGRFGANVLTF. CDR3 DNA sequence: TGCGCCAGCAGCCAAGAGGCGAGCGGGAGGTTCGGGGCCAACGTCCTGACTTTC.

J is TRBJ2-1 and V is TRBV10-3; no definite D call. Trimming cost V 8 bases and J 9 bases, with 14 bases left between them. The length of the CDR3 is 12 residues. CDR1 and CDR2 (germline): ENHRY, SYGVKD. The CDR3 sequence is CAIREPLGEQFF. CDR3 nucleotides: TGTGCCATCCGAGAGCCTCTGGGTGAGCAGTTCTTC.

This chain's CDR3 is CASSTNPRQSSNQPQHF. CDR3 DNA sequence: TGTGCCAGTAGTACGAACCCCCGACAGTCTAGCAATCAGCCCCAGCATTTT. The chain joins TRBV19 to TRBJ1-5, with D tentatively TRBD1 (5 bases). Per the germline V gene, CDR1 is LNHDA and CDR2 is SQIVND (reference sequence). The V and J ends lost 4 bases and 0 bases respectively, with 16 bases between them. This CDR3 has 17 residues.

The CDR3 loop is CASSESLGPNTEAFF. The CDR3 DNA reads TGCGCCAGCAGTGAGTCTCTCGGTCCGAACACTGAAGCTTTCTTT. The gene calls are TRBV10-1 and TRBJ1-1; D call uncertain. This CDR3 has 15 residues. V lost 0 bases and J lost 1, with 9 bases in between. Germline CDR1 reads WNHNN; CDR2 reads SYGVQD (reference sequence).

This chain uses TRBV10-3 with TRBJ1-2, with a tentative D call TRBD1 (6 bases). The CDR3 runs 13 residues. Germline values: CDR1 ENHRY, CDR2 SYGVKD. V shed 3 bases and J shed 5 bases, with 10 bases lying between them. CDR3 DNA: TGTGCCATCAGTGACGGACAGTTATATGGCTACACCTTC. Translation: CAISDGQLYGYTF.

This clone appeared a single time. CDR3: CASLYRLGPYEQYF. The CDR3 region has the DNA TGTGCCAGCCTTTATCGACTAGGGCCCTACGAGCAGTACTTC. The chain links TRBV27 to TRBJ2-7, with a tentative D call TRBD2 (6 bases). Trimming pared 8 bases from V and 2 bases from J, leaving 16 bases between. CDR3 length: 14 residues. Germline CDR1 is MNHEY and CDR2 is SMNVEV (reference sequence).

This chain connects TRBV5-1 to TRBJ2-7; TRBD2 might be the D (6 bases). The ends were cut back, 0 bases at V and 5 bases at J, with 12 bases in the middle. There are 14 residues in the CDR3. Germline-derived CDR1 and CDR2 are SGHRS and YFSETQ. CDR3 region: CASSLGTAGNEQYF. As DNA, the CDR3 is TGCGCCAGCAGCTTGGGGACTGCGGGGAACGAGCAGTACTTC. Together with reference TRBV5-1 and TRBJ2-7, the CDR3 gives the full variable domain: KAGVTQTPRYLIKTRGQQVTLSCSPISGHRSVSWYQQTPGQGLQFLFEYFSETQRNKGNFPGRFSGRQFSNSRSEMNVSTLELGDSALYLCASSLGTAGNEQYFGPGTRLTVT.

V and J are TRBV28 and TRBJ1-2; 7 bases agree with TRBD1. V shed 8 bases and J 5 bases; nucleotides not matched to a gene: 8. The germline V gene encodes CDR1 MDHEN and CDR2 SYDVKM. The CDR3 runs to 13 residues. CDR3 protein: CASGEGARYGYTF. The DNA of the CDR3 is TGTGCCAGCGGGGAGGGGGCGCGGTATGGCTACACCTTC.

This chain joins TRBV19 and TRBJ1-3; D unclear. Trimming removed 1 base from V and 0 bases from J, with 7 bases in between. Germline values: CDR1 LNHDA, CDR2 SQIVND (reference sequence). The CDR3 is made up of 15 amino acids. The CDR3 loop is CASSIGSASGNTIYF. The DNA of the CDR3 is TGTGCCAGTAGTATAGGTTCTGCCTCTGGAAACACCATATATTTT.

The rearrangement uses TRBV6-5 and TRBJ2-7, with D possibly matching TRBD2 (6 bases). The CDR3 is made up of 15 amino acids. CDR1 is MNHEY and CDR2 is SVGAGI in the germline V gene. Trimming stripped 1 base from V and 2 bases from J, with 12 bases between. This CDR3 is CASSYWASDPYEQYF. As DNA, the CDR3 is TGTGCCAGCAGTTACTGGGCTAGCGACCCCTACGAGCAGTACTTC.